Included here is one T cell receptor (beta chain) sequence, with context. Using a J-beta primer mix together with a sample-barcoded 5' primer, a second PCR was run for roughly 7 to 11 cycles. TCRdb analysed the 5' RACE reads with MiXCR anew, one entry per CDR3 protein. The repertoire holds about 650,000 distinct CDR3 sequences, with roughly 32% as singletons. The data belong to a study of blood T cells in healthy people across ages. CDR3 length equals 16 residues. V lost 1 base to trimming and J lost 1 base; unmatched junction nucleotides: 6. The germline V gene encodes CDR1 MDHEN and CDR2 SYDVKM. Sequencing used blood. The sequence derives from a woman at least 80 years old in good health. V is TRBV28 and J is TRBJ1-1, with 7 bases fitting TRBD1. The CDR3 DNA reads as TGTGCCAGCAGTTTATTAGCAGGGGGTCAGAACACTGAAGCTTTCTTT. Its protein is CASSLLAGGQNTEAFF.